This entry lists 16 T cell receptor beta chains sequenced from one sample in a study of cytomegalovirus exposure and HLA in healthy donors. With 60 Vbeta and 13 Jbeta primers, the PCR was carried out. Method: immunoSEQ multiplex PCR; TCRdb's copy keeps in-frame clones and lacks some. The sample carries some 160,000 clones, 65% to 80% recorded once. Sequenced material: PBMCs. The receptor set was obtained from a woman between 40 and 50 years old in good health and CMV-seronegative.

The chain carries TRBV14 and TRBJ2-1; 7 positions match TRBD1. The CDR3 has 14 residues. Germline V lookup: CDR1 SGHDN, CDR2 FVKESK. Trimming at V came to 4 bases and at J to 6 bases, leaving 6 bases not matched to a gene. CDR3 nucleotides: TGTGCCAGCAGCCTTACAGGGGTCCTCAATGAGCAGTTCTTC. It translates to CASSLTGVLNEQFF.

The CDR3 is CASSQEQRGSTDTQYF. In DNA form, the CDR3 reads TGCGCCAGCAGCCAAGAGCAGCGGGGAAGCACAGATACGCAGTATTTT. The V call is TRBV4-1, the J call TRBJ2-3; 7 bases agree with TRBD2. The CDR3 is made up of 16 amino acids. The V segment lost 0 bases and the J segment 0 bases; nucleotides outside the gene matches: 3. The germline gives CDR1 MGHRA, CDR2 YSYEKL.

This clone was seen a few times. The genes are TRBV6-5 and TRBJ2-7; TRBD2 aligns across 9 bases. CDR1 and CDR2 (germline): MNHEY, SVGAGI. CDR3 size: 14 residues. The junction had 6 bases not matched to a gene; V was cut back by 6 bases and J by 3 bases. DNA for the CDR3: TGTGCCAGCAGCAGGGCGGGAGGGATCTACGAGCAGTACTTC. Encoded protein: CASSRAGGIYEQYF.

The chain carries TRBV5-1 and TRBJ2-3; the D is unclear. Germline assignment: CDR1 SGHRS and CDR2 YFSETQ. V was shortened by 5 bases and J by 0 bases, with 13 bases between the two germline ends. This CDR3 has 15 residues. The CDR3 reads CASRNTPISTDTQYF. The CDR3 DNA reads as TGCGCCAGCAGAAATACACCGATTAGCACAGATACGCAGTATTTT.

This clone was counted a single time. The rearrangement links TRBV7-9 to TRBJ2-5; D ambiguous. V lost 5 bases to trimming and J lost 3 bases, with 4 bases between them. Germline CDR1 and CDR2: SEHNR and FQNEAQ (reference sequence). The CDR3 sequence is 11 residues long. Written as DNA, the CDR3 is TGTGCCAGCAGCCCCAAAGAGACCCAGTACTTC. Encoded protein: CASSPKETQYF.

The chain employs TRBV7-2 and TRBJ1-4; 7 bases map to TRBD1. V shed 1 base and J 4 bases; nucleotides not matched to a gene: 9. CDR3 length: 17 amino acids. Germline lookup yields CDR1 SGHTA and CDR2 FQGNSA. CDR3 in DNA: TGTGCCAGCAGCTTAGGGTTGAGGGGGCGAGGTAATGAAAAACTGTTTTTT. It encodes CASSLGLRGRGNEKLFF.

The CDR3 region is CSSLIVDREYF. The CDR3 region has the DNA TGCAGCTCTTTAATCGTGGACAGGGAATACTTC. The J gene is TRBJ2-7, the V gene TRBV29-1, with TRBD1 matching over 8 bases. The germline V gene has CDR1 SQVTM and CDR2 ANQGSEA. The CDR3 totals 11 residues. The J segment lost 13 bases and the V segment lost 8 bases, leaving 13 bases of the junction unmatched.

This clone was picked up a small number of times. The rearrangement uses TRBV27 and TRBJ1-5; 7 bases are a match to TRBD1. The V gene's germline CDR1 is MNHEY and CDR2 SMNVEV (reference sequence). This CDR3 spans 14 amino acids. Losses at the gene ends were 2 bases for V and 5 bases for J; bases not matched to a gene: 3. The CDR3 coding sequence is TGTGCCAGCAGTTTACTCACAGGGGATCAGCCCCAGCATTTT. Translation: CASSLLTGDQPQHF.

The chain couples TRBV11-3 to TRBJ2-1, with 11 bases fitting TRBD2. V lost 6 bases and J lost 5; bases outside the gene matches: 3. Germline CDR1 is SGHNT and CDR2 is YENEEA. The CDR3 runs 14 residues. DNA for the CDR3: TGTGCCAGCAGAAAGGGACTAGCGGACAATGAGCAGTTCTTC. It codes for CASRKGLADNEQFF.

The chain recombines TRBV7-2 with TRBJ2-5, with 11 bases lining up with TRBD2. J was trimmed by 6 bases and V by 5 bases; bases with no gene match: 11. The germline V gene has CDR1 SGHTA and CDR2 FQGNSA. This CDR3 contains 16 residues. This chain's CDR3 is CASSLKLAGVTQTQYF. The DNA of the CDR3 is TGTGCCAGCAGCCTGAAACTAGCGGGAGTTACCCAGACCCAGTACTTC.

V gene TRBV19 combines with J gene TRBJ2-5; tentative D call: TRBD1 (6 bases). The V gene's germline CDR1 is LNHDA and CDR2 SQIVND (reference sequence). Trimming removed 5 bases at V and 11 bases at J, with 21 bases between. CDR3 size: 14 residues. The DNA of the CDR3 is TGTGCCAGTAGTGCACACAGGGCCATGGGAGAGCAGTACTTC. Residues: CASSAHRAMGEQYF. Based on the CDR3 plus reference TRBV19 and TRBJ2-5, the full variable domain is DGGITQSPKYLFRKEGQNVTLSCEQNLNHDAMYWYRQDPGQGLRLIYYSQIVNDFQKGDIAEGYSVSREKKESFPLTVTSAQKNPTAFYLCASSAHRAMGEQYFGPGTRLLVL.

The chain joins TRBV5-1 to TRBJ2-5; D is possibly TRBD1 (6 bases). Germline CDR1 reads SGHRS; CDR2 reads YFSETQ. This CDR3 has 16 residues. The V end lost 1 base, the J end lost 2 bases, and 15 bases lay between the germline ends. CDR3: CASSLLQGSSQETQYF. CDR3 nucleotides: TGCGCCAGCAGCTTGTTACAGGGTTCTTCTCAAGAGACCCAGTACTTC.

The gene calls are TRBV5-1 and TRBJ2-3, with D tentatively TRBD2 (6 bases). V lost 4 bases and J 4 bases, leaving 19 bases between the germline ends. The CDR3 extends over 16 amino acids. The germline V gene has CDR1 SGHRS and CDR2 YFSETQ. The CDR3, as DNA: TGCGCCAGCAGCCATGAAGCGGGCGTCCTCCCAGATACGCAGTATTTT. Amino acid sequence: CASSHEAGVLPDTQYF.

The DNA for the CDR3 is TGTGCCAGCAGTTACTTGTTAGACAGGGGGGGGGATGAAGCTTTCTTT. Translated: CASSYLLDRGGDEAFF. V is TRBV6-6 and J is TRBJ1-1; 9 bases are shared with TRBD1. The CDR3 covers 16 residues. Trimming at V came to 1 base and at J to 7 bases, leaving 10 bases not matched to a gene. Germline assignment: CDR1 MNHNY and CDR2 SVGAGI (reference sequence).

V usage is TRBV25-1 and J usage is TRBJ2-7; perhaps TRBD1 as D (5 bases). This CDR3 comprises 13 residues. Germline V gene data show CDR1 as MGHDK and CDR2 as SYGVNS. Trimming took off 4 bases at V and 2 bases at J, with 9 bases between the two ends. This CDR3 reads CASSADTTYEQYF. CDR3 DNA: TGTGCCAGCAGTGCGGACACGACCTACGAGCAGTACTTC.

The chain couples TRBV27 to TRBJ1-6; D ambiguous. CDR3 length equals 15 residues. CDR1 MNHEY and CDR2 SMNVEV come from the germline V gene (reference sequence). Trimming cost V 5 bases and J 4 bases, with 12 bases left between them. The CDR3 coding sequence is TGTGCCAGCAGTCCAAGGCCTAGATATAATTCACCCCTCCACTTT. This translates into CASSPRPRYNSPLHF.